A selection of T cell receptor beta chains follows, all from one sample in a study of blood T cell repertoires in COVID-19. The table came from immunoSEQ multiplex PCR; TCRdb's copy has only in-frame clones and leaves some out. In the table there are about 480,000 clones, 75% to 90% of which are singletons. The sample consisted of PBMCs or T cells enriched from blood (not recorded which). The receptors shown here come from a woman aged 55-75 years who had recovered from COVID-19. Each CDR3 is given with its conserved first and last residue. Each record gives: J gene, D gene, clone size, V gene, CDR3 protein, CDR3 DNA. A D gene is named only where the DNA matches it firmly. Expanded clones get a size class; other rows say once, few or many, or leave the size out.

TRBJ1-1 | NA | NA | TRBV29-1 | CSALTGRNTEAFF | TGCAGCGCCCTAACAGGGAGGAACACTGAAGCTTTCTTT
TRBJ2-5 | NA | NA | TRBV5-1 | CASSRKATGETQYF | TGCGCCAGCAGTCGAAAGGCTACGGGAGAGACCCAGTACTTC
TRBJ1-1 | NA | NA | TRBV29-1 | CSVVRTTDTEAFF | TGCAGCGTTGTCAGGACAACAGACACTGAAGCTTTCTTT
TRBJ2-5 | TRBD1 | NA | TRBV4-2 | CASSQAFGTGKQETQYF | TGTGCCAGCAGCCAAGCTTTTGGGACAGGGAAGCAAGAGACCCAGTACTTC
TRBJ1-5 | TRBD1 | NA | TRBV6-4 | CASRGPTGINQPQHF | TGTGCCAGCAGGGGACCGACAGGGATCAATCAGCCCCAGCATTTT
TRBJ1-4 | NA | NA | TRBV14 | CASSQVQGLSSEKLFF | TGTGCCAGCAGCCAAGTTCAGGGGCTCTCGAGTGAAAAACTGTTTTTT
TRBJ2-2 | TRBD2 | NA | TRBV2 | CASKSGETGELFF | TGTGCCAGCAAGAGCGGGGAGACCGGGGAGCTGTTTTTT
TRBJ1-4 | NA | NA | TRBV13 | CASSQFSNNEKLFF | TGTGCCAGCAGCCAATTTAGTAATAATGAAAAACTGTTTTTT
TRBJ1-2 | NA | NA | TRBV6-1 | CASSEDDRGYTF | TGTGCCAGCAGTGAAGATGACAGAGGCTACACCTTC
TRBJ2-6 | NA | NA | TRBV5-1 | CASSRTVLISGANVLTF | TGCGCCAGCAGCCGGACAGTTCTCATTTCTGGGGCCAACGTCCTGACTTTC
TRBJ2-1 | NA | NA | TRBV7-6 | CASSLLHTGGSSYNEQFF | TGTGCCAGCAGCTTACTTCACACAGGCGGAAGCTCCTACAATGAGCAGTTCTTC
TRBJ2-5 | TRBD1 | NA | TRBV5-1 | CASSIRDRETQYF | TGCGCCAGCAGCATAAGGGACAGGGAGACCCAGTACTTC
TRBJ1-2 | TRBD1 | NA | TRBV6-5 | CASSPDRVYGYTF | TGTGCCAGCAGTCCAGACAGGGTCTATGGCTACACCTTC
TRBJ2-5 | NA | NA | TRBV5-1 | CASSFLETQYF | TGCGCCAGCAGCTTTCTAGAGACCCAGTACTTC
TRBJ2-2 | TRBD1 | NA | TRBV2 | CASRPGQGFPGELFF | TGTGCCAGCAGGCCGGGACAGGGTTTTCCCGGGGAGCTGTTTTTT
TRBJ1-6 | NA | NA | TRBV6-5 | CASSLRQGSNSPLHF | TGTGCCAGCAGCCTCCGGCAGGGGTCCAATTCACCCCTCCACTTT
TRBJ1-1 | TRBD1 | NA | TRBV3-1/TRBV3-2 | CASSQPGGGTEAFF | TGTGCCAGCAGCCAGCCAGGGGGAGGAACTGAAGCTTTCTTT
TRBJ1-5 | TRBD1 | NA | TRBV6-6 | CASSPSLQGAGQPQHF | TGTGCCAGCAGTCCCTCCTTACAGGGGGCAGGTCAGCCCCAGCATTTT
TRBJ1-5 | NA | NA | TRBV10-3 | CAISGQGPISNQPQHF | TGTGCCATCAGTGGGCAGGGCCCCATTAGCAATCAGCCCCAGCATTTT
TRBJ1-1 | TRBD1 | NA | TRBV18 | CASSPSEGGGTEAFF | TGTGCCAGCTCACCCTCGGAAGGGGGCGGAACTGAAGCTTTCTTT
TRBJ1-2 | TRBD1 | NA | TRBV5-1 | CASARTGPTNYGYTF | TGCGCCAGCGCGAGGACAGGCCCCACTAACTATGGCTACACCTTC
TRBJ2-3 | TRBD1 | once | TRBV25-1 | CASSLPGQGEYF | TGTGCCAGCAGTTTACCGGGACAGGGAGAGTATTTT
TRBJ1-5 | NA | NA | TRBV9 | CASSVEAGQPQHF | TGTGCCAGCAGCGTGGAGGCTGGTCAGCCCCAGCATTTT
TRBJ1-2 | TRBD1 | NA | TRBV7-2 | CASSLNRGGYGYTF | TGTGCCAGCAGCCTAAACAGGGGGGGATATGGCTACACCTTC
TRBJ2-3 | TRBD2 | NA | TRBV5-5 | CASSLGTSGGNTDTQYF | TGTGCCAGCAGCCTAGGGACTAGCGGGGGGAACACAGATACGCAGTATTTT
TRBJ2-2 | NA | NA | TRBV24-1 | CATSDPPGAGELFF | TGTGCCACCAGTGACCCACCGGGGGCCGGGGAGCTGTTTTTT
TRBJ1-3 | NA | NA | TRBV7-9 | CASTKNGGISGNTIYF | TGTGCCAGCACCAAAAACGGAGGGATCTCTGGAAACACCATATATTTT
TRBJ2-7 | TRBD1 | NA | TRBV29-1 | CSVVRDRGLYEQYF | TGCAGCGTTGTCCGGGACAGGGGGCTCTACGAGCAGTACTTC
TRBJ2-1 | TRBD2 | NA | TRBV9 | CASSVSGISYNEQFF | TGTGCCAGCAGCGTTAGCGGGATCTCCTACAATGAGCAGTTCTTC
TRBJ1-6 | NA | NA | TRBV28 | CASSSKKSSYNSPLHF | TGTGCCAGCAGTTCAAAGAAGAGCTCCTATAATTCACCCCTCCACTTT
TRBJ2-3 | TRBD2 | NA | TRBV27 | CASSFSRTSEGTDTQYF | TGTGCCAGCAGTTTCTCCCGGACTAGCGAGGGCACAGATACGCAGTATTTT
TRBJ1-5 | TRBD1 | few | TRBV19 | CARSGQGGNQPQHF | TGTGCCAGATCGGGACAGGGCGGCAATCAGCCCCAGCATTTT
TRBJ1-1 | TRBD1 | NA | TRBV2 | CASRIRQGNTEAFF | TGTGCCAGCAGGATCCGACAGGGAAACACTGAAGCTTTCTTT
TRBJ1-2 | NA | NA | TRBV7-9 | CASSHDTLNGYTF | TGTGCCAGCAGCCACGACACGTTGAATGGCTACACCTTC
TRBJ2-5 | NA | NA | TRBV5-1 | CASSLAPAVGQETQYF | TGCGCCAGCAGCTTGGCCCCGGCGGTTGGCCAAGAGACCCAGTACTTC
TRBJ1-2 | TRBD1 | NA | TRBV5-1 | CASSLEGQWKGGYTF | TGCGCCAGCAGCTTGGAGGGACAGTGGAAGGGTGGCTACACCTTC
TRBJ1-1 | TRBD1 | few | TRBV27 | CASSLDRGNTEAFF | TGTGCCAGCAGTTTGGACAGGGGGAACACTGAAGCTTTCTTT